The rows below give T cell receptor beta chains drawn from one sample of a study of blood T cell repertoires in COVID-19. Sequencing used immunoSEQ multiplex PCR; TCRdb keeps in-frame clones, though not all of them. The repertoire holds more than 150,000 clones, roughly 94% seen once, with approximately 0.69% in the top ten. Sequenced: peripheral blood. The receptors were sampled from a man aged 25 to 40 with COVID-19, enrolled during active disease. The CDR3 runs from the conserved cysteine through the conserved F or W. D genes are given only for firm matches. For some rows the clone size is stated as once, few or many, or as a class when expanded; others skip it.

D	V	J	length	size	DNA	CDR3
TRBD1	TRBV2	TRBJ1-4	15	NA	TGTGCCAGCAGGAGAGACAGGGGGCCTAATGAAAAACTGTTTTTT	CASRRDRGPNEKLFF
TRBD2	TRBV5-6	TRBJ2-1	16	NA	TGTGCCAGCAGCCACCCGGGACTAGCGGGACTCAATGAGCAGTTCTTC	CASSHPGLAGLNEQFF
TRBD2	TRBV19	TRBJ2-1	16	NA	TGTGCCAGTAGTAGAAGACTAGCGGGGGGGCACAATGAGCAGTTCTTC	CASSRRLAGGHNEQFF
TRBD1	TRBV7-9	TRBJ1-1	15	NA	TGTGCCAGCAGCTGGACCGGGACAGGGAACACTGAAGCTTTCTTT	CASSWTGTGNTEAFF
TRBD2	TRBV2	TRBJ2-3	17	NA	TGTGCCAGCAGTGAAATCCAGCGGGGGCCTAGCACAGATACGCAGTATTTT	CASSEIQRGPSTDTQYF
NA	TRBV28	TRBJ2-2	16	few	TGTGCCAGCAGCCCTCTGGGGGGTACGAACACCGGGGAGCTGTTTTTT	CASSPLGGTNTGELFF
NA	TRBV27	TRBJ1-1	13	NA	TGTGCCAGCAGTTCGGTGCAGGGCCTCGGGGCTTTCTTT	CASSSVQGLGAFF
NA	TRBV24-1	TRBJ1-2	13	NA	TGTGCCACCAGTGATGAGGCCTTCTATGGCTACACCTTC	CATSDEAFYGYTF
TRBD1	TRBV5-1	TRBJ1-2	18	NA	TGCGCCAGCAGCTTGGGGACCGGGACAGGGGCTAAATACTATGGCTACACCTTC	CASSLGTGTGAKYYGYTF
NA	TRBV29-1	TRBJ1-5	13	NA	TGCAGCGTGGCGGACACATTCAATCAGCCCCAGCATTTT	CSVADTFNQPQHF
TRBD1	TRBV25-1	TRBJ1-1	15	NA	TGTGCCAGCAGTGATGGACAGGGGCTGAACACTGAAGCTTTCTTT	CASSDGQGLNTEAFF
TRBD1	TRBV29-1	TRBJ1-2	15	NA	TGCAGCGTTGAAGGAGAGGGACAGGGGGACGGTGGCTACACCTTC	CSVEGEGQGDGGYTF
TRBD1	TRBV6-5	TRBJ1-5	13	NA	TGTGCCAGCGAAGGGGGCCGCAATCAGCCCCAGCATTTT	CASEGGRNQPQHF
NA	TRBV10-3	TRBJ2-3	14	NA	TGTGCCATCAAGCAGACAGCCAGCACAGATACGCAGTATTTT	CAIKQTASTDTQYF
NA	TRBV11-1	TRBJ1-1	16	NA	TGTGCCAGCAGCTTAGTACCGGGAGTAATGAACACTGAAGCTTTCTTT	CASSLVPGVMNTEAFF
NA	TRBV4-1	TRBJ1-3	15	NA	TGCGCCAGCAGCCAAGATCCGGGGGCTGGAAACACCATATATTTT	CASSQDPGAGNTIYF
NA	TRBV19	TRBJ1-2	13	NA	TGTGCCAGTAGTGACATCTCTAACTATGGCTACACCTTC	CASSDISNYGYTF
NA	TRBV12-3/TRBV12-4	TRBJ2-3	13	NA	TGTGCCAGCAGACAGGGAAACACAGATACGCAGTATTTT	CASRQGNTDTQYF
TRBD2	TRBV3-1/TRBV3-2	TRBJ2-2	15	NA	TGTGCCAGCAGGAGCGGGGGGGCACCCACCGGGGAGCTGTTTTTT	CASRSGGAPTGELFF
NA	TRBV7-9	TRBJ1-1	16	NA	TGTGCCAGCAGCTTAGATCGGATCGGGGGTGGGCCTGAAGCTTTCTTT	CASSLDRIGGGPEAFF
NA	TRBV5-6	TRBJ1-1	12	NA	TGTGCCAGCAGCGGCGACAGGCCCGAAGCTTTCTTT	CASSGDRPEAFF
TRBD2	TRBV5-1	TRBJ2-1	16	NA	TGCGCCAGCAGCCCCCCTCTAGCGGGGAGTTACAATGAGCAGTTCTTC	CASSPPLAGSYNEQFF
NA	TRBV7-7	TRBJ2-2	15	NA	TGTGCCAGCAGCTTTTCACAGGGTAGCACCGGGGAGCTGTTTTTT	CASSFSQGSTGELFF
TRBD1	TRBV5-1	TRBJ2-2	15	NA	TGCGCCAGCAGATCCCCGGACAGGGGAACCGGGGAGCTGTTTTTT	CASRSPDRGTGELFF
NA	TRBV6-5	TRBJ1-2	12	NA	TGTGCCAGCCAGGGAGGTACCTATGGCTACACCTTC	CASQGGTYGYTF
NA	TRBV21-1	TRBJ1-5	16	NA	TGTGCCAGCAGCAAAGTAGCGGGGAATGGCAATCAGCCCCAGCATTTT	CASSKVAGNGNQPQHF
NA	TRBV6-1	TRBJ1-5	16	NA	TGTGCCAGCAGTGAAGCAACTTATCCTAGCAATCAGCCCCAGCATTTT	CASSEATYPSNQPQHF
TRBD1	TRBV3-1/TRBV3-2	TRBJ2-1	16	NA	TGTGCCAGCAGAGAACGGACAGGGGGTTCGGGGAATGAGCAGTTCTTC	CASRERTGGSGNEQFF
NA	TRBV11-2	TRBJ1-1	15	once	TGTGCCAGCAGCGTACGGGACACATTGAACACTGAAGCTTTCTTT	CASSVRDTLNTEAFF
TRBD1	TRBV7-9	TRBJ2-2	16	NA	TGTGCCAGCAGCCCAGGACAGGGGACGAACACCGGGGAGCTGTTTTTT	CASSPGQGTNTGELFF
TRBD1	TRBV3-1/TRBV3-2	TRBJ1-2	14	once	TGTGCCAGCAGCCAGGGACAGTTCCCTTATGGCTACACCTTC	CASSQGQFPYGYTF
NA	TRBV9	TRBJ1-6	15	once	TGTGCCAGCAGTCTCCATGACAGTCGGAATTCACCCCTCCACTTT	CASSLHDSRNSPLHF
NA	TRBV27	TRBJ2-7	16	NA	TGTGCCAGCAGTTCCCGGTTAGGGGGGGGTTTCTACGAGCAGTACTTC	CASSSRLGGGFYEQYF
NA	TRBV7-9	TRBJ1-4	14	NA	TGTGCCAGCAGCCTCAGACCCGAGGATGAAAAACTGTTTTTT	CASSLRPEDEKLFF
NA	TRBV11-2	TRBJ1-5	14	NA	TGTGCCAGCAGCTTGGGCGCGGGGAATCAGCCCCAGCATTTT	CASSLGAGNQPQHF
TRBD1	TRBV28	TRBJ1-4	13	NA	TGTGCCAGCGGGACAGGGAGGGGTGAAAAACTGTTTTTT	CASGTGRGEKLFF
TRBD2	TRBV5-4	TRBJ2-3	17	NA	TGTGCCAGCAGCTTGCCTCGCGGGGGGCGAAGCACAGATACGCAGTATTTT	CASSLPRGGRSTDTQYF
TRBD1	TRBV7-9	TRBJ1-5	15	NA	TGTGCCAGCAGCCCTGGGACAGGGGGCAATCAGCCCCAGCATTTT	CASSPGTGGNQPQHF
TRBD1	TRBV12-3/TRBV12-4	TRBJ1-1	13	NA	TGTGCCAGCGCTGGACAGGGGGGCACTGAAGCTTTCTTT	CASAGQGGTEAFF
NA	TRBV5-4	TRBJ1-1	15	NA	TGTGCCAGCAGCTTGGAGAGGGGGTTCCCCACTGAAGCTTTCTTT	CASSLERGFPTEAFF
NA	TRBV7-6	TRBJ2-7	14	NA	TGTGCCAGCAGCTTAGACGAGGCCTCCTACGAGCAGTACTTC	CASSLDEASYEQYF
NA	TRBV10-3	TRBJ1-1	13	NA	TGTGCCATCAGTGGGAGCTCGGACACTGAAGCTTTCTTT	CAISGSSDTEAFF
TRBD1	TRBV5-4	TRBJ1-1	15	NA	TGTGCCAGCAGCACAATACAGGGGGCGAACACTGAAGCTTTCTTT	CASSTIQGANTEAFF
TRBD1	TRBV29-1	TRBJ1-5	15	NA	TGCAGCGTAGCCACGACAGGGGGCGCGAAACAGCCCCAGCATTTT	CSVATTGGAKQPQHF
TRBD1	TRBV9	TRBJ1-1	14	NA	TGTGCCAGCAGCTTCGGGACAGCTAACACTGAAGCTTTCTTT	CASSFGTANTEAFF
NA	TRBV6-5	TRBJ2-7	13	NA	TGTGCCAGCAGTCCGACAGATAGCTACGAGCAGTACTTC	CASSPTDSYEQYF
NA	TRBV5-5	TRBJ1-1	15	NA	TGTGCCAGCAGCCCCACTAACTATCTAGCGGCTGAAGCTTTCTTT	CASSPTNYLAAEAFF
NA	TRBV3-1/TRBV3-2	TRBJ1-4	21	NA	TGTGCCAGCAGCCAAGATAGGTCAGACCGAGACGGAGGGCCGTTGGATGAAAAACTGTTTTTT	CASSQDRSDRDGGPLDEKLFF
NA	TRBV9	TRBJ1-2	14	NA	TGTGCCAGCAGCCCCAGCACGGGTAACTATGGCTACACCTTC	CASSPSTGNYGYTF
TRBD2	TRBV19	TRBJ2-1	18	NA	TGTGCCAGTACCTCGCCAGGGACTAGCGGGGGGGCGGCTGCTGAGCAGTTCTTC	CASTSPGTSGGAAAEQFF
NA	TRBV21-1	TRBJ2-5	12	NA	TGTGCCAGCAGCAACCCCCAGGAGACCCAGTACTTC	CASSNPQETQYF